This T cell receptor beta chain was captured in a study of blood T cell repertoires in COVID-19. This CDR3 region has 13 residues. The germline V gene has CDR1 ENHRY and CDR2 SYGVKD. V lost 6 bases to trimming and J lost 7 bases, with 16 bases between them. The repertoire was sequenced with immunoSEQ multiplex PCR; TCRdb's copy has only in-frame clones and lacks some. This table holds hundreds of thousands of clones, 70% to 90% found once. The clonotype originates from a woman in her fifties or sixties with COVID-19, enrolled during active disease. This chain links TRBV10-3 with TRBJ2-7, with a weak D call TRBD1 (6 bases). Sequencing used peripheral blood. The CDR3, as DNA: TGTGCCATCAGGTCCACACCAGGGGATGAGCAGTACTTC. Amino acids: CAIRSTPGDEQYF.